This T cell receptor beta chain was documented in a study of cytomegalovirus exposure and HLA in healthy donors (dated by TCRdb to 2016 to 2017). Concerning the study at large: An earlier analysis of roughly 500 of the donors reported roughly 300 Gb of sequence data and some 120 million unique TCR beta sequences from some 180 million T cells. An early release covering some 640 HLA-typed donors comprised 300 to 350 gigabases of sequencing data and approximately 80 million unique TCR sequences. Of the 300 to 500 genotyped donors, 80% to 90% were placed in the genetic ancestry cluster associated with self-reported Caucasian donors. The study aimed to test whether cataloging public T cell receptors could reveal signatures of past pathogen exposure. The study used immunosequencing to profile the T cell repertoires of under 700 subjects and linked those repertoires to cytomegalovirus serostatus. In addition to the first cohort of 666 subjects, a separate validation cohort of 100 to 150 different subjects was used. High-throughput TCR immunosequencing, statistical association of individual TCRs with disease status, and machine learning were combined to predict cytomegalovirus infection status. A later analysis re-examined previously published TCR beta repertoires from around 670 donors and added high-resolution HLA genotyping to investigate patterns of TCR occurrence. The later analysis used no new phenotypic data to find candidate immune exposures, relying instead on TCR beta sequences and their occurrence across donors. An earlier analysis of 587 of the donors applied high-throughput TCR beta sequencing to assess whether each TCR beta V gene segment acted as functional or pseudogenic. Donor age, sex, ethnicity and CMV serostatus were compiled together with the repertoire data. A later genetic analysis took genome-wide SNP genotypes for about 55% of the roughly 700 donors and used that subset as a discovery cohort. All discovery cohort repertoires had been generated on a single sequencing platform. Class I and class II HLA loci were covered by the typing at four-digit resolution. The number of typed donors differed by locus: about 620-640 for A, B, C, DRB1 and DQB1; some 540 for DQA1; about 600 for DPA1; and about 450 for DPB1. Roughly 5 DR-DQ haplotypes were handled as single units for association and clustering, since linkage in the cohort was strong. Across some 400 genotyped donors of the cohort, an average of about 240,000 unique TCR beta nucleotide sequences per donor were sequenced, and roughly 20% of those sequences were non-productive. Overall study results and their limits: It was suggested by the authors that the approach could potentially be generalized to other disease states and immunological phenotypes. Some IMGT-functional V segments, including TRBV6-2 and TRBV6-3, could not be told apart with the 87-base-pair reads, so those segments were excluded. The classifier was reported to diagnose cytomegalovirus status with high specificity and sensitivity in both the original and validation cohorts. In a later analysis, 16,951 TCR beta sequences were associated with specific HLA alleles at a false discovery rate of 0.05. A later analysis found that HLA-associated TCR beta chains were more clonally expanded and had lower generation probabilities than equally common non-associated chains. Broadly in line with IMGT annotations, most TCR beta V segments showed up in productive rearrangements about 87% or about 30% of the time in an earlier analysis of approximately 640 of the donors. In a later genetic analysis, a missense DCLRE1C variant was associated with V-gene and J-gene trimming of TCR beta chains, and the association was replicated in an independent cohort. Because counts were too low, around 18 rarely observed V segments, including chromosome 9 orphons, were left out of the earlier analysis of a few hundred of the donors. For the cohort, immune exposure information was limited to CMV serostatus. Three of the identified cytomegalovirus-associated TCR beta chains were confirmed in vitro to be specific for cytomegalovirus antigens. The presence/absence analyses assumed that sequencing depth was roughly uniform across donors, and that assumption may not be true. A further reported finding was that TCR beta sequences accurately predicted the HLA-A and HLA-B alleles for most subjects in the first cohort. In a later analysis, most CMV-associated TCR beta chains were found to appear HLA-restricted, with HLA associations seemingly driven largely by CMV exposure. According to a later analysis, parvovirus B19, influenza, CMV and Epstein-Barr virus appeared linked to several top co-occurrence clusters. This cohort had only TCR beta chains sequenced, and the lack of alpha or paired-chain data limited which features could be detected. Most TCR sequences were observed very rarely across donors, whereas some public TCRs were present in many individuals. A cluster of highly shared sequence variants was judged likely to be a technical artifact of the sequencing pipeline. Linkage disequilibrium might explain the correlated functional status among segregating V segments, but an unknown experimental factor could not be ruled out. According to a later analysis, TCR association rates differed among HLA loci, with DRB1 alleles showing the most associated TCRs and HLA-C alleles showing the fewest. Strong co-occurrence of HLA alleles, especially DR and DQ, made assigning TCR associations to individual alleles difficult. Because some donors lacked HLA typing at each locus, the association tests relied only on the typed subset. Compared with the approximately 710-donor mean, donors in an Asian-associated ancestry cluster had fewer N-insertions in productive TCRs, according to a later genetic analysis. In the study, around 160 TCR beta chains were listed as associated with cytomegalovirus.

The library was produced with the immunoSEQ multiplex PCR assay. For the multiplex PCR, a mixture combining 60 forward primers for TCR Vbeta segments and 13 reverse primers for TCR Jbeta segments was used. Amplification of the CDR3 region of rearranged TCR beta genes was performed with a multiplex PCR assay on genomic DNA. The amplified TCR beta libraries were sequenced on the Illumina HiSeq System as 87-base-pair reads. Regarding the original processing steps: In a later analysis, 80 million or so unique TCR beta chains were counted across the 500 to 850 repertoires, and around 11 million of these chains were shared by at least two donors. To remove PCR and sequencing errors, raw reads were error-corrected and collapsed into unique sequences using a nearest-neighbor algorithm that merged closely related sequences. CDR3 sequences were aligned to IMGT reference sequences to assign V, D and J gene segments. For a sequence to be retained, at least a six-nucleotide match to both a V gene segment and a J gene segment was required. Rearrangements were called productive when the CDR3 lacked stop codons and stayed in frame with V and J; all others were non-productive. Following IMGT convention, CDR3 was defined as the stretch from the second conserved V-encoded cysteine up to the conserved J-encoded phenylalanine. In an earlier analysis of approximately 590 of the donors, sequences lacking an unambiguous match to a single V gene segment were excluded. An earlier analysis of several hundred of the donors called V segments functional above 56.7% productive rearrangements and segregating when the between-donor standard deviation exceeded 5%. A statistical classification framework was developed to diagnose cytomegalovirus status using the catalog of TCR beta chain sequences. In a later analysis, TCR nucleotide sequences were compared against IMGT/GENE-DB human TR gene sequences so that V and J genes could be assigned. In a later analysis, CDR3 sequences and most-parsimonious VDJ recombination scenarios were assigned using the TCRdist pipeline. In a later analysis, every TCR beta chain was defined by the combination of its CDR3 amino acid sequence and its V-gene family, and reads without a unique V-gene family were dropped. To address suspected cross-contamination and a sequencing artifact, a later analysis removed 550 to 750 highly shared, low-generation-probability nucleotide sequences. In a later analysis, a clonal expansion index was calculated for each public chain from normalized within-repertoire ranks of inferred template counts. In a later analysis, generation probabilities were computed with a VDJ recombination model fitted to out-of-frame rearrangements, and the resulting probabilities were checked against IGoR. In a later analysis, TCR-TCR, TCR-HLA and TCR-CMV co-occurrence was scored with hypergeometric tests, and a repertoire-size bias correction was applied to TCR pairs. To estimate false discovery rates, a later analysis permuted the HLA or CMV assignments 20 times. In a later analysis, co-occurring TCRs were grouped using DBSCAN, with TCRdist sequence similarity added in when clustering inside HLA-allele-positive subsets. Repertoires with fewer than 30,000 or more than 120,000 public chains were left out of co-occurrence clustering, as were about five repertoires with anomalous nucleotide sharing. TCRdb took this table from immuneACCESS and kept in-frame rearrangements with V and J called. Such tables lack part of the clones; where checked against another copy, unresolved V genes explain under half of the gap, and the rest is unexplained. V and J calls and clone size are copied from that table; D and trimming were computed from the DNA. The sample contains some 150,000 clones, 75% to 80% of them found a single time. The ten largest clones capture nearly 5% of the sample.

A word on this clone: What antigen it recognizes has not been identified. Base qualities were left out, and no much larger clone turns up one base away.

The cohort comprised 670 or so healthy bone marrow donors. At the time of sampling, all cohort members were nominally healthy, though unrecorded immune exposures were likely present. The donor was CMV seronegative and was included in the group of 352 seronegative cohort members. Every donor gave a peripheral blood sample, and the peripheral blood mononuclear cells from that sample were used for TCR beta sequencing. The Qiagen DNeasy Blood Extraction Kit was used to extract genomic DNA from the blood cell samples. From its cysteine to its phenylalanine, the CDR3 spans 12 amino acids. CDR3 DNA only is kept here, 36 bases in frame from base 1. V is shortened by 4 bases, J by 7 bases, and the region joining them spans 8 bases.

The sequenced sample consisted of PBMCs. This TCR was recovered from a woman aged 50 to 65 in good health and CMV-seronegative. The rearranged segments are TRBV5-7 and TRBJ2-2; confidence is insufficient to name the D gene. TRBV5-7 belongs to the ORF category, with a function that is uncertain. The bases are TGTGCCAGCAGCATCACAGTCGGGGAGCTGTTTTTT. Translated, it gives CASSITVGELFF.